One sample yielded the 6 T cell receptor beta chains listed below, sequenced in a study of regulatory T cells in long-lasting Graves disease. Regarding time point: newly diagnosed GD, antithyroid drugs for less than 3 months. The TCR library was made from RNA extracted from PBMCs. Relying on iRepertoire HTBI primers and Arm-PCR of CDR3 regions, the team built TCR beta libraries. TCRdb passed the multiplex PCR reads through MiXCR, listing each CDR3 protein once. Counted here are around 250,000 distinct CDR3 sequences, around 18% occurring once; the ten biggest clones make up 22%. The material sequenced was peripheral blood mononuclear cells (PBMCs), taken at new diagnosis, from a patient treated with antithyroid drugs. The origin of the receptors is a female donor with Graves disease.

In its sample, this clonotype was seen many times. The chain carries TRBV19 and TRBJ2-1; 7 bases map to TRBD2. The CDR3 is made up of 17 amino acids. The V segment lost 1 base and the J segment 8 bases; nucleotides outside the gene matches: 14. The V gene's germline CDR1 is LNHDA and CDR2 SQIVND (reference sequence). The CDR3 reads CASSIVRYLRGSDEQFF. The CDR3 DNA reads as TGTGCCAGTAGTATAGTTAGGTATTTGCGCGGGAGCGATGAGCAGTTCTTC.

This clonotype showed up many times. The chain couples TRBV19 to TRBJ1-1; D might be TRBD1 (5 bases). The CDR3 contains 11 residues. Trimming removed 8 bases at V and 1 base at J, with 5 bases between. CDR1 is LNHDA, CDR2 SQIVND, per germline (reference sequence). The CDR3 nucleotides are TGTGCCAGTGGGGGGAACACTGAAGCTTTCTTT. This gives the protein CASGGNTEAFF. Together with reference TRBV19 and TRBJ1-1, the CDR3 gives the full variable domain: DGGITQSPKYLFRKEGQNVTLSCEQNLNHDAMYWYRQDPGQGLRLIYYSQIVNDFQKGDIAEGYSVSREKKESFPLTVTSAQKNPTAFYLCASGGNTEAFFGQGTRLTVV.

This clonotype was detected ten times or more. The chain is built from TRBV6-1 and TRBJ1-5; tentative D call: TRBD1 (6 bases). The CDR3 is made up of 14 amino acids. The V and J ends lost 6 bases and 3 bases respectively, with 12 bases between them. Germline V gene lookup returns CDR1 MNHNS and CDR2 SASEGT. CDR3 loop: CASRRTDFNQPQHF. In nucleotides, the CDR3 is TGTGCCAGCAGACGGACAGACTTCAATCAGCCCCAGCATTTT.

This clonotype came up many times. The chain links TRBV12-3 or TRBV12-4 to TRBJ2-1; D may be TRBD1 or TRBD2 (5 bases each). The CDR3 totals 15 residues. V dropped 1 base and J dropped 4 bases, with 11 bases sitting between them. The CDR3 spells CASSLGDGGYNEQFF. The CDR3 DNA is TGTGCCAGCAGTTTAGGGGATGGGGGTTACAATGAGCAGTTCTTC.

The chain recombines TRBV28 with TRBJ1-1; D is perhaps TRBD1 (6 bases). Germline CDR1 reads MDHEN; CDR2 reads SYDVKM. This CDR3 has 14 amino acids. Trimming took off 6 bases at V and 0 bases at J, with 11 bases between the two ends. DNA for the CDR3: TGTGCCAGCAGCAACAGGGCGATGAACACTGAAGCTTTCTTT. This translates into CASSNRAMNTEAFF.

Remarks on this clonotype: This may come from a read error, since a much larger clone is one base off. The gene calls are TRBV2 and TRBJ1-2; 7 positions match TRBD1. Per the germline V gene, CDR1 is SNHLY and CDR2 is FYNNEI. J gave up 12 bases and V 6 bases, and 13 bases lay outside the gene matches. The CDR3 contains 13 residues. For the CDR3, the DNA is TGTGCCAGCAGGGGACAGTCAGCAGGCGGCCACACCTTC. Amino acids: CASRGQSAGGHTF. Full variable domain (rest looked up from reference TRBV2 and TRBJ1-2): EPEVTQTPSHQVTQMGQEVILRCVPISNHLYFYWYRQILGQKVEFLVSFYNNEISEKSEIFDDQFSVERPDGSNFTLKIRSTKLEDSAMYFCASRGQSAGGHTFGSGTRLTVV.